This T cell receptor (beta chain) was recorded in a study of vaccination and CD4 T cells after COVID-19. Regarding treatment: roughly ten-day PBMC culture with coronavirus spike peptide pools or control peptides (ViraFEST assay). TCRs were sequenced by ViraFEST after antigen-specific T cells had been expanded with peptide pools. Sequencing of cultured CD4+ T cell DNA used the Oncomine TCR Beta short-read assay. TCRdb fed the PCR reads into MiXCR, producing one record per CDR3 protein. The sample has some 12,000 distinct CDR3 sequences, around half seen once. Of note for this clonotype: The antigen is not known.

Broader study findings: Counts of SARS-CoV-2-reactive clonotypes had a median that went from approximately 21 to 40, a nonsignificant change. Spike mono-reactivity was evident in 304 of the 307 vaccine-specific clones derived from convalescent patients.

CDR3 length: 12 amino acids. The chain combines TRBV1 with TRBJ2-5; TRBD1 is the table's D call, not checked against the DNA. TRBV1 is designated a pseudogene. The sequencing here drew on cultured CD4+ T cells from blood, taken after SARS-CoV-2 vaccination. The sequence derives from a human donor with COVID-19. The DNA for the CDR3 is TGCACCAGCAGCACTACAGGGGAGACCCAGTACTTC. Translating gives CTSSTTGETQYF.